This T cell receptor beta chain was identified during a study of cytomegalovirus exposure and HLA in healthy donors. PCR used 60 Vbeta primers and 13 Jbeta primers. Clones were read by immunoSEQ multiplex PCR, and TCRdb kept only the in-frame ones, dropping some. This sample contains over 30,000 clones. Germline CDR1 is SGHVS and CDR2 is FQNEAQ. Trimming took 6 bases from V and 7 from J, leaving 18 bases between them. The CDR3 extends over 14 amino acids. This sequence joins TRBV7-8 and TRBJ1-2, with D possibly TRBD1 on 5 matching bases. The sample consisted of PBMCs. The TCR originated in a man between 40 and 49 years old in good health and CMV-seronegative. The CDR3 here is CASSSGGAAAGYTF. DNA for the CDR3: TGTGCCAGCAGTTCCGGAGGGGCCGCGGCTGGCTACACCTTC.